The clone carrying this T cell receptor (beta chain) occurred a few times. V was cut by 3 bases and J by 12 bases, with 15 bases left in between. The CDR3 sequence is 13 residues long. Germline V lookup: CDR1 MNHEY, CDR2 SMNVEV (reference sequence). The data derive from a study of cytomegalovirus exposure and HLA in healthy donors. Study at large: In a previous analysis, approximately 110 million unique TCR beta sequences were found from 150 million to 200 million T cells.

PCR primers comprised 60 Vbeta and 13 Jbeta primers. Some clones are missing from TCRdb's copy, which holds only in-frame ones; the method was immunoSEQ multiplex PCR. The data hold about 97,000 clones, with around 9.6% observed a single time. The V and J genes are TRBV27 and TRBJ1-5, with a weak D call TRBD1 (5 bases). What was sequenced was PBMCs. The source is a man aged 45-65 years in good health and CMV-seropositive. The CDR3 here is CASSFRDQSGQHF. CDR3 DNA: TGTGCCAGCAGTTTCAGGGATCAATCGGGCCAGCATTTT.